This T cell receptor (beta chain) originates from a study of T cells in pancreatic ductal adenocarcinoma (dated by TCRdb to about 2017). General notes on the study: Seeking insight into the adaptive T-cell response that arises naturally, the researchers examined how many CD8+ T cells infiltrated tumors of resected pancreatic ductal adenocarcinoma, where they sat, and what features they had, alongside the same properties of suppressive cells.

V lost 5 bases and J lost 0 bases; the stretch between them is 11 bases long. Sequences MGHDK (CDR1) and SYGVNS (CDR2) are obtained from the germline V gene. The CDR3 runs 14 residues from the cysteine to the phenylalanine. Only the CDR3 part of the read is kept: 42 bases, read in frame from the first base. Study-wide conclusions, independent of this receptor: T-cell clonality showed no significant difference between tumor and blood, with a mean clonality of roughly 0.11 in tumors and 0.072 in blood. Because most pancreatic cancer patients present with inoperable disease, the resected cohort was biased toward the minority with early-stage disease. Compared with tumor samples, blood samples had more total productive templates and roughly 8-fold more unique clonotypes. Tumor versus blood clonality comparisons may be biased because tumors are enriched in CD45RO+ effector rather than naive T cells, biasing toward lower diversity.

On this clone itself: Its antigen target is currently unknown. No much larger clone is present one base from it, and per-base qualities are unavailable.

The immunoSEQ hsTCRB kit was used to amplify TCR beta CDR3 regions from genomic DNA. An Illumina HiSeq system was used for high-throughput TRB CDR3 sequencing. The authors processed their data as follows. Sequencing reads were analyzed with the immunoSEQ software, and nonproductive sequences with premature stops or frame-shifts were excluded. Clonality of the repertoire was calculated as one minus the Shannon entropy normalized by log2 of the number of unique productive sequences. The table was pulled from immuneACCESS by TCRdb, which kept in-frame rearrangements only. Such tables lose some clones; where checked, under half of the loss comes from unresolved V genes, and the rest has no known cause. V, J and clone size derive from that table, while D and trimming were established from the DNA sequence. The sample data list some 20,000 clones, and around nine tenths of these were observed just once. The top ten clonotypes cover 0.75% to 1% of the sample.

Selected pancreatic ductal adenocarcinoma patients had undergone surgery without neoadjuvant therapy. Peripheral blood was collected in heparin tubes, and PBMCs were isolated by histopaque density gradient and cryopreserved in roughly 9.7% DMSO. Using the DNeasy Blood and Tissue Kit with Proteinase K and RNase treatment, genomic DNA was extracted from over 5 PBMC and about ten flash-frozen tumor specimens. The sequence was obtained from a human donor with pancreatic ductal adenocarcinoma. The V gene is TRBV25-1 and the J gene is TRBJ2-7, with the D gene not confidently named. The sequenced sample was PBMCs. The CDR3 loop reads CASSTTFSSYEQYF. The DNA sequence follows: TGTGCCAGCAGTACTACGTTCAGCTCCTACGAGCAGTACTTC.